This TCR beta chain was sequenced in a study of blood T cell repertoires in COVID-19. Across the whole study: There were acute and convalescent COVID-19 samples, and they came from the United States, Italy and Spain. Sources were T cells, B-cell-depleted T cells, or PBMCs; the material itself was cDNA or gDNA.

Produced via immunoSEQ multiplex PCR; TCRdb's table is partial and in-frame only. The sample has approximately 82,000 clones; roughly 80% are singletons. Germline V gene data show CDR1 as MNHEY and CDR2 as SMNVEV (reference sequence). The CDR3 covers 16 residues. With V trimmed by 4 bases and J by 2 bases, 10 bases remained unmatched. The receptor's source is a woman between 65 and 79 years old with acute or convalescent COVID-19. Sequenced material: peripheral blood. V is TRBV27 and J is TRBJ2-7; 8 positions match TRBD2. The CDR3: CASSYSGAGRAYEQYF. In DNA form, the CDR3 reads TGTGCCAGCAGTTATAGCGGGGCGGGGAGGGCCTACGAGCAGTACTTC.